The 14 T cell receptor beta chains listed next were all sequenced from one sample in a study of CXCR3-negative and CXCR3-positive naive CD8 T cells. Each TRB cDNA library was prepared by 5' RACE (with UMI labels). TCRdb derives one entry per CDR3 protein from the 5' RACE reads, leaving out DNA. The sample data list 49,000 or so distinct CDR3 sequences. For these receptors, no antigen is known. The study's findings and limits: CXCR3-positive naive cells carried more hydrophobic TRB CDR3s than CXCR3-negative ones.

Material: naive CXCR3+ CD8+ T cells from blood. Subset specified: CD45RO-CCR7+CD27+CD95- naive CD8+ T cells expressing CXCR3 (TNR3+). These receptors were obtained from a human donor in good health. Some clones in this sample may be carry-over from other donors' samples.

The V and J genes are TRBV29-1 and TRBJ2-1; TCRdb indicates TRBD1, and absent DNA this call remains unverified. CDR3 length: 15 amino acids. CDR1 and CDR2 from the germline V gene are SQVTM and ANQGSEA. The CDR3 spells CSVEYTGGQNNEQFF.

The chain links TRBV11-2 to TRBJ2-4. The CDR3 totals 12 residues. Germline CDR1 is SGHAT and CDR2 is FQNNGV. The CDR3 loop reads CASSFGLDIQYF.

The gene calls are TRBV6-5 and TRBJ2-2. CDR1 and CDR2 from the germline V gene are MNHEY and SVGAGI. The CDR3 consists of 13 residues. The CDR3 sequence is CASSYVRTGELFF.

This chain uses TRBV4-1 with TRBJ2-1. Germline V gene lookup returns CDR1 MGHRA and CDR2 YSYEKL. This CDR3 is built from 14 residues. The CDR3 is CASSQDSGWNGQFF.

This chain links TRBV29-1 with TRBJ2-2; TCRdb returns TRBD1, unconfirmable since there is no DNA. The CDR3 loop spans 14 amino acids. Germline V gene data show CDR1 as SQVTM and CDR2 as ANQGSEA. The CDR3 region is CSVQGTSNTGELFF.

The gene calls are TRBV6-5 and TRBJ2-7. Germline V gene data show CDR1 as MNHEY and CDR2 as SVGAGI. The CDR3 loop spans 13 amino acids. This CDR3 is CASSYSTDYEQYF.

The chain has TRBV29-1 and TRBJ2-1; without DNA, the TCRdb call of TRBD2 cannot be checked. There are 14 residues in the CDR3. Germline CDR1 reads SQVTM; CDR2 reads ANQGSEA. The CDR3 reads CSVSGTLVHNEQFF.

V is TRBV7-8 and J is TRBJ1-2; the D gene TCRdb calls, TRBD1, cannot be checked with no DNA. The CDR3 is 11 amino acids. CDR1 is SGHVS and CDR2 is FQNEAQ in the germline V gene. The CDR3 protein is CASKQGDGYTF.

The chain couples TRBV7-9 to TRBJ1-4; the D call from TCRdb, TRBD1, cannot be confirmed without DNA. The CDR3 length is 14 residues. The germline CDR1 and CDR2 sequences are SEHNR and FQNEAQ (reference sequence). CDR3 sequence: CASSGRVPHEKLFF. The full variable domain, its missing parts supplied by reference TRBV7-9 and TRBJ1-4, is DTGVSQNPRHKITKRGQNVTFRCDPISEHNRLYWYRQTLGQGPEFLTYFQNEAQLEKSRLLSDRFSAERPKGSFSTLEIQRTEQGDSAMYLCASSGRVPHEKLFFGSGTQLSVL.

The rearrangement links TRBV2 to TRBJ2-2; no DNA is available, so the TRBD1 call from TCRdb remains unchecked. The germline V gene has CDR1 SNHLY and CDR2 FYNNEI. The CDR3 has 14 amino acids. The chain's CDR3 is CASRPSQGAGELFF.

The V call is TRBV4-3, the J call TRBJ2-1; checking the TCRdb D call of TRBD2 is not possible without DNA. The length of the CDR3 is 16 residues. In germline, CDR1 is LGHNA, CDR2 YSLEER. CDR3 sequence reads: CASSQDSGLAGGEQFF.

The V and J genes are TRBV10-3 and TRBJ2-5; the D call of TRBD1 rests on TCRdb alone, since no DNA is present to check it. This CDR3 is 15 amino acids long. The germline V gene has CDR1 ENHRY and CDR2 SYGVKD. The CDR3 is CAISETRGSEETQYF.

The chain couples TRBV29-1 to TRBJ1-2; TCRdb lists TRBD1, though no DNA is available to test this call. The CDR3 length is 13 residues. Looked up from germline, CDR1 is SQVTM and CDR2 is ANQGSEA. CDR3 region: CSALGEGADGYTF.

The CDR3 here is CASSDPGASYNEQFF. The chain combines TRBV25-1 with TRBJ2-1. Per germline, CDR1 MGHDK and CDR2 SYGVNS. This CDR3 spans 15 amino acids.